These 31 T cell receptor beta chains originate from one sample sequenced in a study of monozygotic twins with inflammatory bowel disease. TCRdb derives one entry per CDR3 protein from the 5' RACE reads, leaving out DNA. The sample holds about 330,000 distinct CDR3 sequences. Sequencing was performed on blood. These receptors originate from a human donor with ulcerative colitis or Crohn's disease, or a healthy co-twin of an affected twin (not recorded which).

CDR3 protein: CASSLEGPLLRTF. The chain has TRBV12-3 or TRBV12-4 and TRBJ1-2. The length of the CDR3 is 13 residues.

The J gene is TRBJ2-1, the V gene TRBV6-1. The CDR3 has 12 amino acids. Germline lookup yields CDR1 MNHNS and CDR2 SASEGT. Here the CDR3 reads CASVRNYNEQFF.

The chain carries TRBV5-1 and TRBJ2-7; the D gene TCRdb calls, TRBD1, cannot be checked with no DNA. Germline CDR1 is SGHRS and CDR2 is YFSETQ. This CDR3 has 15 amino acids. CDR3 amino acids: CASSSLGQGAGEQYF. Combining the CDR3 with reference TRBV5-1 and TRBJ2-7 gives the whole variable domain KAGVTQTPRYLIKTRGQQVTLSCSPISGHRSVSWYQQTPGQGLQFLFEYFSETQRNKGNFPGRFSGRQFSNSRSEMNVSTLELGDSALYLCASSSLGQGAGEQYFGPGTRLTVT.

J is TRBJ2-2 and V is TRBV29-1; TCRdb selects TRBD1, and the lack of DNA leaves this call unchecked. The CDR3 consists of 17 residues. Germline assignment: CDR1 SQVTM and CDR2 ANQGSEA. The CDR3 sequence: CSVEGVRDRGRTGELFF.

The chain carries TRBV7-6 and TRBJ2-1; no DNA is available, so the TRBD2 call from TCRdb remains unchecked. This CDR3 is built from 18 residues. CDR1 and CDR2 (germline): SGHVS, FNYEAQ. CDR3 region: CASSHFGGLLISYNEQFF.

V gene TRBV12-3 or TRBV12-4 combines with J gene TRBJ1-5; TCRdb reports TRBD1, a call that lacks DNA to check it against. This CDR3 spans 16 amino acids. The chain's CDR3 is CASSLVGGTGAMPQHF.

The rearrangement links TRBV12-1 to TRBJ2-7; there is no DNA to check the TCRdb D call of TRBD2. TRBV12-1 is shown as a pseudogene. The CDR3 loop spans 15 amino acids. The CDR3 region is CASSVTGLAAFEQYF.

The genes are TRBV19 and TRBJ2-3; no DNA is available, so the TRBD1 call from TCRdb remains unchecked. Germline lookup yields CDR1 LNHDA and CDR2 SQIVND (reference sequence). CDR3 size: 14 residues. This chain's CDR3 is CASSRRDREDTQYF.

The chain recombines TRBV5-4 with TRBJ2-5. The CDR3 spans 13 residues. Germline assignment: CDR1 SGHNT and CDR2 YYREEE (reference sequence). This chain's CDR3 is CATTRGYQETQYF.

The rearrangement uses TRBV28 and TRBJ2-2. The CDR3 has 14 amino acids. Germline-derived CDR1 and CDR2 are MDHEN and SYDVKM. The CDR3 spells CASSLGGSTGELFF.

The genes are TRBV28 and TRBJ2-7; as DNA is missing, the TRBD1 call by TCRdb cannot be tested. The length of the CDR3 is 16 residues. Germline CDR1 is MDHEN and CDR2 is SYDVKM. The CDR3 reads CASSSPGTSDSYEQYF.

The chain recombines TRBV10-3 with TRBJ2-2; TCRdb calls TRBD1, which cannot be checked without DNA. The germline CDR1 and CDR2 sequences are ENHRY and SYGVKD. The CDR3 totals 15 residues. The CDR3: CAIRTSGQAPGELFF.

The rearrangement links TRBV6-6 to TRBJ1-3. Germline values: CDR1 MNHNY, CDR2 SVGAGI (reference sequence). The CDR3 has 14 residues. CDR3 residues: CASRPKTSGNTIYF.

The J gene is TRBJ1-1, the V gene TRBV19. Germline V lookup: CDR1 LNHDA, CDR2 SQIVND (reference sequence). This CDR3 region has 15 residues. CDR3: CASSKAGFRNTEAFF.

This sequence joins TRBV12-5 and TRBJ1-3; the D call of TRBD1 rests on TCRdb alone, since no DNA is present to check it. CDR1 is LGHNT, CDR2 FRNRAP, per germline. This CDR3 has 14 amino acids. CDR3: CASGGGFSGNTIYF.

This chain uses TRBV20-1 with TRBJ1-5; TCRdb reports TRBD1, a call that lacks DNA to check it against. Germline CDR1 and CDR2: DFQATT and SNEGSKA (reference sequence). The length of the CDR3 is 13 residues. This CDR3 reads CSATDRGNQPQHF.

This rearrangement joins TRBV7-9 to TRBJ2-1. The CDR3 spans 12 residues. CDR1 and CDR2 (germline): SEHNR, FQNEAQ (reference sequence). The CDR3: CASSRAEHEQFF.

V is TRBV5-1 and J is TRBJ2-5; TCRdb designates TRBD2, a call that cannot be tested without DNA. The CDR3 runs to 15 residues. The germline gives CDR1 SGHRS, CDR2 YFSETQ. CDR3: CASSLEGRTTGTQYF.

The chain joins TRBV7-6 to TRBJ2-5. In germline, CDR1 is SGHVS, CDR2 FNYEAQ. There are 12 residues in the CDR3. CDR3 region: CASSLSSATQYF.

The chain recombines TRBV9 with TRBJ1-3; TCRdb calls TRBD1, which cannot be checked without DNA. CDR3 size: 16 residues. CDR1 and CDR2 (germline): SGDLS, YYNGEE. The CDR3 loop reads CASSGGGPTTGNTIYF.

This chain links TRBV7-8 with TRBJ2-5; checking the TCRdb D call of TRBD2 is not possible without DNA. This CDR3 is built from 15 residues. The germline V gene has CDR1 SGHVS and CDR2 FQNEAQ. CDR3 residues: CASSFNQRGGETQYF. Full variable domain (remainder filled in from reference TRBV7-8 and TRBJ2-5): GAGVSQSPRYKVAKRGQDVALRCDPISGHVSLFWYQQALGQGPEFLTYFQNEAQLDKSGLPSDRFFAERPEGSVSTLKIQRTQQEDSAVYLCASSFNQRGGETQYFGPGTRLLVL.

This sequence joins TRBV7-8 and TRBJ2-3; TCRdb indicates TRBD1, and absent DNA this call remains unverified. CDR1 is SGHVS and CDR2 is FQNEAQ in the germline V gene. This CDR3 comprises 14 residues. The CDR3 sequence is CASSPWDVADTQYF.

This rearrangement joins TRBV20-1 to TRBJ2-7. The germline CDR1 and CDR2 sequences are DFQATT and SNEGSKA (reference sequence). This CDR3 spans 14 amino acids. The CDR3 sequence: CSAPDSRGPYEQYF.

This chain uses TRBV4-1 with TRBJ1-3; lacking DNA, the TRBD1 call made by TCRdb goes unchecked. This CDR3 region has 16 residues. From germline, CDR1 is MGHRA and CDR2 YSYEKL. This chain's CDR3 is CASSQEGLARGNTIYF.

The chain carries TRBV7-6 and TRBJ2-1; absent DNA, TCRdb's TRBD2 call cannot be checked. CDR3 length: 16 amino acids. The germline V gene encodes CDR1 SGHVS and CDR2 FNYEAQ. CDR3 residues: CASSLGGTVMYNEQFF.

This chain connects TRBV7-2 to TRBJ2-7; TCRdb's D call, TRBD2, is unchecked because there is no DNA. The V gene's germline CDR1 is SGHTA and CDR2 FQGNSA. The CDR3 is 16 residues long. This chain's CDR3 is CASSRTSGGTSYEQYF.

The genes are TRBV3-1 and TRBJ2-7; the D call from TCRdb, TRBD2, cannot be confirmed without DNA. The CDR3 has 15 residues. Per germline, CDR1 LGHDT and CDR2 YNNKEL (reference sequence). CDR3 sequence reads: CASSHSSWSGREQYF.

The chain employs TRBV7-2 and TRBJ1-5. Looked up from germline, CDR1 is SGHTA and CDR2 is FQGNSA. The CDR3 spans 13 residues. The CDR3: CASSLNRQQPQHF.

The chain is built from TRBV20-1 and TRBJ2-1; TCRdb's assignment of TRBD2 cannot be checked, as there is no DNA. This CDR3 spans 14 amino acids. Germline V lookup: CDR1 DFQATT, CDR2 SNEGSKA (reference sequence). The CDR3 protein is CSAVLAATGNEQFF.

The rearrangement links TRBV18 to TRBJ2-5. The length of the CDR3 is 12 residues. CDR1 KGHSH and CDR2 LQKENI come from the germline V gene. CDR3 sequence reads: CASSPPLETQYF.

CDR3: CSASQAGAKGYTF. This sequence joins TRBV20-1 and TRBJ1-2; TCRdb indicates TRBD1, and absent DNA this call remains unverified. Germline-derived CDR1 and CDR2 are DFQATT and SNEGSKA (reference sequence). There are 13 residues in the CDR3.